A single sample is the source of the 3 T cell receptor beta chains below, sequenced in a study of blood T cell repertoires in COVID-19. Assay used: immunoSEQ multiplex PCR; TCRdb lists only in-frame clones, some missing. The sample consists of about 99,000 clones, about 90% of them appearing once. Sequenced material: peripheral blood. The receptors originated from a human donor in a cohort sampled during active COVID-19.

CDR3 loop: CASSDLGRTSTDTQYF. Written as DNA, the CDR3 is TGTGCCAGCAGTGATCTGGGCAGAACTAGCACAGATACGCAGTATTTT. The gene calls are TRBV2 and TRBJ2-3; no definite D call. Germline loops: CDR1 SNHLY, CDR2 FYNNEI. V was trimmed by 3 bases and J by 0 bases, leaving 13 bases between them. The CDR3 is made up of 16 amino acids.

This chain joins TRBV18 and TRBJ1-2; no definite D call. Germline CDR1 and CDR2: KGHSH and LQKENI. V shed 3 bases and J shed 7 bases, with 30 bases lying between them. The CDR3 covers 19 residues. The CDR3 DNA reads TGTGCCAGCTCACCGAGGCAAAGGAACGGAAAAAATTCTGAGTCTGGCTACACCTTC. Amino acids: CASSPRQRNGKNSESGYTF.

This sequence joins TRBV5-5 and TRBJ2-1; 10 positions match TRBD2. The CDR3 totals 15 residues. Trimming cost V 3 bases and J 4 bases; bases outside gene matches: 4. The germline V gene encodes CDR1 SGHKS and CDR2 YYEKEE (reference sequence). In DNA, the CDR3 is TGTGCCAGCAGCTACACTAGCGGGGCGTACAATGAGCAGTTCTTC. Residues: CASSYTSGAYNEQFF.